The next 10 T cell receptor beta chains were all read from a single sample in a study of early T cells in non-severe SARS-CoV-2 infection. One entry per CDR3 protein results from TCRdb running MiXCR on the 5' RACE reads. This sample carries over 55,000 distinct CDR3 sequences, 10% of them seen once, and the ten largest clones take roughly 8%. Input material: whole blood. Receptor source: an adult who was a healthcare worker with PCR-confirmed SARS-CoV-2 infection or an uninfected control (not recorded which).

This clonotype appeared many times. The chain uses TRBV5-5 and TRBJ1-5; no reliable D call. This CDR3 contains 16 residues. CDR1 and CDR2 (germline): SGHKS, YYEKEE (reference sequence). Trimming shortened V by 4 bases and J by 4 bases, and 18 bases separated the two germline ends. The CDR3 sequence is CASSASFTRGNQPQHF. The CDR3 region has the DNA TGTGCCAGCAGCGCATCCTTCACGCGCGGGAATCAGCCCCAGCATTTT.

This clonotype appeared a few times. Here the CDR3 DNA reads TGTGCCAGCAGCTTGACACCCCTCAATGAGCAGTTCTTC. Translating gives CASSLTPLNEQFF. V and J are TRBV7-2 and TRBJ2-1, with D unclear. Per the germline V gene, CDR1 is SGHTA and CDR2 is FQGNSA. This CDR3 is 13 amino acids long. Trimming took 3 bases from V and 6 from J, leaving 9 bases between them.

This clonotype appeared many times. The rearrangement joins TRBV12-3 or TRBV12-4 to TRBJ1-2; D possibly corresponds to TRBD1 (5 bases). V lost 3 bases to trimming and J lost 4 bases, with 18 bases between them. CDR3 length: 16 amino acids. The CDR3 DNA follows: TGTGCCAGCAGTTTCTGGGCAGGGTCTGGGGGCTATGGCTACACCTTC. Translation gives CASSFWAGSGGYGYTF.

This clonotype was counted ten times or more. CDR3 in DNA: TGTGCCAGCAGCCGAAGGGTTGAGCACGAGCAGTACTTC. It codes for CASSRRVEHEQYF. V gene TRBV3-1 combines with J gene TRBJ2-7; no clear D. Trimming removed 4 bases at V and 5 bases at J, with 12 bases between. The CDR3 length is 13 residues. Germline V gene sequence: CDR1 LGHDT, CDR2 YNNKEL (reference sequence).

In this sample, this clonotype turned up many times. This chain joins TRBV7-6 and TRBJ2-7; tentatively, D is TRBD2 (5 bases). Germline-derived CDR1 and CDR2 are SGHVS and FNYEAQ. The germline V and J ends were trimmed by 5 bases and 1 base, with 18 bases remaining between them. The CDR3 extends over 16 amino acids. The CDR3 sequence: CASSKQSGEGSYEQYF. The DNA for the CDR3 is TGTGCCAGCAGCAAACAGAGCGGCGAGGGATCCTACGAGCAGTACTTC.

This clonotype has a count of ten or more. The J gene is TRBJ2-1, the V gene TRBV10-3; tentative D call: TRBD1 (6 bases). Trimming removed 6 bases from V and 4 bases from J, with 10 bases in between. This CDR3 comprises 13 residues. Per germline, CDR1 ENHRY and CDR2 SYGVKD. For the CDR3, the DNA is TGTGCCATCAGATCCGGACAGTACAATGAGCAGTTCTTC. Its protein product is CAIRSGQYNEQFF.

This clonotype was picked up many times. The rearrangement links TRBV5-4 to TRBJ2-7; 9 nucleotides match TRBD1. Unmatched junction bases numbered 6, after V lost 4 bases and J lost 4 bases. This CDR3 comprises 14 residues. Germline V lookup: CDR1 SGHNT, CDR2 YYREEE (reference sequence). The CDR3 here is CASSLDRGTYEQYF. The CDR3 coding sequence is TGTGCCAGCAGCCTCGACAGGGGGACTTACGAGCAGTACTTC.

This clonotype was counted many times. The chain links TRBV9 to TRBJ1-2, with D possibly TRBD1 on 5 matching bases. The length of the CDR3 is 15 residues. CDR1 and CDR2 (germline): SGDLS, YYNGEE. V lost 3 bases, J lost 0 bases, and 12 bases lay in between. The CDR3 coding sequence is TGTGCCAGCAGCGCCGGGGACGGGACTAACTATGGCTACACCTTC. This translates into CASSAGDGTNYGYTF.

This clonotype occurred once. A read error is possible here, since a much larger clone lies one base away. This sequence joins TRBV5-4 and TRBJ1-4; TRBD1 matches at 9 bases. Germline CDR1 is SGHNT and CDR2 is YYREEE (reference sequence). The CDR3 is made up of 14 amino acids. Trimming at V came to 3 bases and at J to 9 bases, leaving 6 bases not matched to a gene. CDR3: CASSSNNRGQKLFF. The CDR3 DNA is TGTGCCAGCAGCTCGAACAACAGGGGGCAAAAACTGTTTTTT.

The J gene is TRBJ2-3, the V gene TRBV5-4, with D maybe TRBD2 (6 bases). CDR1 and CDR2 from the germline V gene are SGHNT and YYREEE (reference sequence). Deletions cut 3 bases from V and 2 bases from J, with 10 bases between. The CDR3 runs to 14 residues. CDR3 loop: CASSSRTNTDTQYF. DNA for the CDR3: TGTGCCAGCAGCTCTAGGACTAACACAGATACGCAGTATTTT.